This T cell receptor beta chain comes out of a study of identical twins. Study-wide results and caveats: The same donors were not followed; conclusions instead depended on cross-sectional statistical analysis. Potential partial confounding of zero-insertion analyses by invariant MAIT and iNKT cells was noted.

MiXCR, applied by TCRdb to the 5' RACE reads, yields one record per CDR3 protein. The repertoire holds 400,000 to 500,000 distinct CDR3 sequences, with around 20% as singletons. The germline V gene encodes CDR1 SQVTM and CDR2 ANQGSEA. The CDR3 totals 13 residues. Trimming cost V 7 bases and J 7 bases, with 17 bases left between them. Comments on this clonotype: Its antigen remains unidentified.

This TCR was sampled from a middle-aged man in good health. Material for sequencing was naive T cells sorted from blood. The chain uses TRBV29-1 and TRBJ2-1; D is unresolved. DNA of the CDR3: TGCAGCGCCCCACGGGCCCACGGTAATGAGCAGTTCTTC. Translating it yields CSAPRAHGNEQFF.